The text below deals with one T cell receptor beta chain. The target antigen is unknown. These data belong to a study of OX40 agonist ivuxolimab in advanced cancers. The overall study: The study enrolled dose-escalation patients with hepatocellular carcinoma, melanoma, renal cell or head and neck cancer. Treatment received earlier with anti-PD-1, anti-PD-L1 or anti-CTLA-4 agents was allowed, and over 30% had some. Notes on the study in general: The study found that CD8+ T cells averaged more expanded clones than CD4+.

Germline V gene data show CDR1 as SGHNT and CDR2 as YYREEE (reference sequence). The CDR3 length is 15 residues. Losses at the gene ends were 4 bases for V and 7 bases for J; bases not matched to a gene: 5. Patients with autoimmune history or systemic immunosuppression were excluded. Sequencing used immunoSEQ multiplex PCR; TCRdb keeps in-frame clones, though not all of them. The sample includes roughly 66,000 clones, 75% to 90% of them seen just once. This specimen was CD4+ or CD8+ T cells sorted from blood, taken in a trial of the OX40 agonist ivuxolimab. This chain connects TRBV5-4 to TRBJ1-4; the match to TRBD1 covers 12 bases. The clonotype was recovered from an adult with an advanced solid tumor such as melanoma, head and neck, liver or kidney cancer. This CDR3 is CASSGGDRGREKLFF. As DNA, the CDR3 is TGTGCCAGCAGCGGGGGGGACAGGGGGCGTGAAAAACTGTTTTTT.